These 5 T cell receptor beta chains originate from one sample sequenced in a study of blood T cell repertoires in COVID-19. Assay: immunoSEQ multiplex PCR; the TCRdb copy retains only in-frame clones and omits some. The sample comprises about 110,000 clones, more than 80% of which are singletons, and 4.5% to 5% rests with the top ten. Sequencing was performed on peripheral blood. These receptors were obtained from a middle-aged man with active or convalescent COVID-19.

The chain combines TRBV5-1 with TRBJ2-3; a weak D match, TRBD2 (6 bases). V gave up 1 base and J gave up 1 base, with 13 bases separating them. CDR3 size: 16 residues. Germline assignment: CDR1 SGHRS and CDR2 YFSETQ. The DNA of the CDR3 is TGCGCCAGCAGCTTGTTACCGGGAGCCGGCACAGATACGCAGTATTTT. This gives the protein CASSLLPGAGTDTQYF. The variable domain in full, with the rest retrieved from reference TRBV5-1 and TRBJ2-3, is KAGVTQTPRYLIKTRGQQVTLSCSPISGHRSVSWYQQTPGQGLQFLFEYFSETQRNKGNFPGRFSGRQFSNSRSEMNVSTLELGDSALYLCASSLLPGAGTDTQYFGPGTRLTVL.

This clone is a singleton in its sample. This rearrangement joins TRBV5-1 to TRBJ1-6; 10 bases match TRBD1. The CDR3 consists of 12 residues. CDR1 is SGHRS and CDR2 is YFSETQ in the germline V gene. V gave up 7 bases and J gave up 8 bases; unmatched junction bases: 0. The CDR3 DNA sequence: TGCGCCAGCGGGACAGGGGATTCACCCCTCCACTTT. This encodes CASGTGDSPLHF. Supplemented by reference TRBV5-1 and TRBJ1-6, the full variable domain reads KAGVTQTPRYLIKTRGQQVTLSCSPISGHRSVSWYQQTPGQGLQFLFEYFSETQRNKGNFPGRFSGRQFSNSRSEMNVSTLELGDSALYLCASGTGDSPLHFGNGTRLTVT.

This sequence joins TRBV7-2 and TRBJ2-7; 9 positions agree with TRBD2. Germline CDR1 and CDR2: SGHTA and FQGNSA. With 5 bases clipped from V and 6 bases from J, the junction kept 8 bases outside the gene matches. This CDR3 spans 14 amino acids. DNA for the CDR3: TGTGCCAGCAGCCCAATAGCGGGAGTGAGCGAGCAGTACTTC. Protein: CASSPIAGVSEQYF.

J is TRBJ2-7 and V is TRBV4-3; 8 bases align to TRBD1. This CDR3 spans 15 amino acids. Trimming removed 4 bases from V and 2 bases from J; junction bases left unmatched: 7. Looked up from germline, CDR1 is LGHNA and CDR2 is YSLEER. CDR3 DNA: TGCGCCAGCAGCCTCTCCGGGACAGGACCCTACGAGCAGTACTTC. This encodes CASSLSGTGPYEQYF.

The chain links TRBV7-2 to TRBJ1-5; D possibly corresponds to TRBD1 (6 bases). V was cut by 2 bases and J by 4 bases, with 15 bases left in between. Germline V gene lookup returns CDR1 SGHTA and CDR2 FQGNSA. CDR3 length equals 16 residues. CDR3: CASSLIAGHSNQPQHF. The CDR3 DNA sequence: TGTGCCAGCAGCTTAATAGCGGGACATTCTAATCAGCCCCAGCATTTT.